Presented here are 17 T cell receptor beta chains from one specimen sequenced in a study of T cells in women clearing cervical HPV infection. Sequencing used immunoSEQ multiplex PCR; TCRdb keeps in-frame clones, though not all of them. This sample's table reports about 48,000 clones. What was sequenced was blood buffy coat. These receptors came from a woman between 18 and 70 years old with a cervical HPV16 infection that either progressed to CIN3+ or cleared (not recorded which).

Worth noting for this clone: The CDR3 end lies 3 residues beyond the end of the read and is filled in from the germline J gene. The chain uses TRBV2 and TRBJ1-3; D is undetermined. V was trimmed by 6 bases and J by 0 bases, leaving 3 bases between them. The germline gives CDR1 SNHLY, CDR2 FYNNEI. The CDR3 covers 12 residues. The sequenced CDR3 bases are TGTGCCAGCAGCTACTCTGGAAACACC. Translated, it gives CASSYSGNT. The whole CDR3 sequence is CASSYSGNTIYF.

As concerns this clone: Its ends do not fully match the called genes, so a read error is possible. The read ends 3 residues early relative to the CDR3; the germline J gene fills the gap. The rearrangement links TRBV4-2 to TRBJ1-4; 7 positions agree with TRBD1. This CDR3 has 16 residues. Germline V gene data show CDR1 as LGHNA and CDR2 as YNFKEQ. CDR3 sequence: CASSTRYRDSGEKLFF. The DNA read from the CDR3 is TGCGCCAGCAGCACACGATACCGGGACAGTGGGGAAAAA.

Remarks on this clone: The read terminates 3 residues before the CDR3 end, so the remaining end is supplied by the germline J gene. The chain recombines TRBV4-2 with TRBJ2-5, with 11 bases identical to TRBD1. Germline V gene lookup returns CDR1 LGHNA and CDR2 YNFKEQ. With V trimmed by 4 bases and J by 0 bases, 10 bases remained unmatched. CDR3 length: 18 amino acids. CDR3 sequence reads: CASSPRTGGINYQETQYF. The sequenced part of the CDR3 DNA is TGTGCCAGCAGCCCACGGACAGGGGGCATAAATTACCAAGAGACC.

About this clone itself: The read ends 3 residues early relative to the CDR3; the germline J gene fills the gap. The chain joins TRBV20-1 to TRBJ2-7, with 9 bases aligning to TRBD2. Looked up from germline, CDR1 is DFQATT and CDR2 is SNEGSKA (reference sequence). The CDR3 has 16 amino acids. V dropped 0 bases and J dropped 1; count of bases not matched to a gene: 7. The CDR3 bases that were read are TGCAGTGCTAGAGATTTAGCGGGAGCTTTATCCTACGAG. Its translation: CSARDLAGALSYE. The complete CDR3 sequence is CSARDLAGALSYEQYF.

As to this clone: Read coverage stops 3 residues before the CDR3 terminus; the germline J gene supplies the remainder. The chain is built from TRBV2 and TRBJ1-3; 7 positions match TRBD1. V lost 8 bases and J lost 4; bases outside the gene matches: 11. The V gene's germline CDR1 is SNHLY and CDR2 FYNNEI. The CDR3 has 15 residues. CDR3 bases read: TGTGCCAGCCGACGGGAACAGGGGTCGGGAAACACC. Translated, it gives CASRREQGSGNT. The entire CDR3 protein is CASRREQGSGNTIYF.

For this clone: From the germline J gene comes the end of the CDR3, since the read stops 3 residues before it. The V gene is TRBV7-2, the J gene TRBJ1-3; D is ambiguous. Per the germline V gene, CDR1 is SGHTA and CDR2 is FQGNSA. V lost 5 bases to trimming and J lost 4 bases, with 12 bases between them. The length of the CDR3 is 14 residues. CDR3 bases read: TGTGCCAGCAGCGGCCGTTCGTTCGGAAACACC. It codes for CASSGRSFGNT. The full CDR3 reads CASSGRSFGNTIYF.

The CDR3: CSAPLTSGYEQYF. CDR3 bases read: TGCAGTGCCCCGCTCACTAGCGGATACGAG. The chain joins TRBV20-1 to TRBJ2-7; 8 bases map to TRBD2. The read ends 3 residues shy of where the CDR3 ends; the end is completed using the germline J gene. The V gene's germline CDR1 is DFQATT and CDR2 SNEGSKA (reference sequence). This CDR3 region has 13 residues. With V trimmed by 6 bases and J by 4 bases, 8 bases remained unmatched.

In regard to this clone: With the read ending 3 residues before the CDR3 end, the germline J gene is used to fill in that end. This sequence joins TRBV5-1 and TRBJ2-1, with 15 bases lining up with TRBD2. Germline V lookup: CDR1 SGHRS, CDR2 YFSETQ. V shed 2 bases, J shed 6 bases, and the junction held 12 bases outside the gene matches. The CDR3 is 19 residues long. CDR3 region: CASSFPGLAGGTGGNEQFF. The CDR3 DNA, read in part, is TGCGCCAGCAGCTTTCCGGGACTAGCGGGAGGAACAGGTGGCAATGAG. Complete variable domain (other parts from reference TRBV5-1 and TRBJ2-1): KAGVTQTPRYLIKTRGQQVTLSCSPISGHRSVSWYQQTPGQGLQFLFEYFSETQRNKGNFPGRFSGRQFSNSRSEMNVSTLELGDSALYLCASSFPGLAGGTGGNEQFFGPGTRLTVL.

As for this clone: The read falls 3 residues short of the CDR3 end, and the missing part is taken from the germline J gene. The V call is TRBV18, the J call TRBJ2-5; 11 bases align to TRBD2. Germline lookup yields CDR1 KGHSH and CDR2 LQKENI. V lost 0 bases and J lost 5; bases outside the gene matches: 8. This CDR3 is 17 amino acids long. CDR3 in amino acids: CASSPPLLAGDSETQYF. CDR3 DNA, as far as it was read: TGTGCCAGCTCACCACCGCTACTAGCGGGAGATAGTGAGACC.

To note about this clone: The CDR3 goes on 3 residues after the read ends, and that part is filled in from the germline J gene. The chain combines TRBV2 with TRBJ2-4; D unclear. Germline V gene lookup returns CDR1 SNHLY and CDR2 FYNNEI. Trimming took off 1 base at V and 8 bases at J, with 3 bases between the two ends. The CDR3 extends over 11 amino acids. The CDR3 sequence: CASSEVDIQYF. The sequenced part of the CDR3 DNA is TGTGCCAGCAGTGAAGTAGACATT.

Turning to this clone: The read is 3 residues too short to cover the CDR3 end, so that end is filled in from the germline J gene. Other DNA sequences in the same sample also yield this CDR3. The chain joins TRBV6-4 to TRBJ2-3; 10 bases line up with TRBD2. The trim removed 6 bases at V and 2 bases at J, leaving 5 bases unmatched. The CDR3 sequence is 15 residues long. The V gene's germline CDR1 is MRHNA and CDR2 SNTAGT. The CDR3 bases that were read are TGTGCCAGCAGAGCAACTAGCGGGGCCACAGATACG. Translating gives CASRATSGATDT. The entire CDR3 protein reads CASRATSGATDTQYF.

To note about this clone: The missing CDR3 end, 3 residues past where the read stops, is filled in from the germline J gene. The V call is TRBV6-1, the J call TRBJ2-7; 11 positions agree with TRBD2. The CDR3 has 15 amino acids. V shed 3 bases, J shed 2 bases, and the junction held 3 bases outside the gene matches. The germline gives CDR1 MNHNS, CDR2 SASEGT. CDR3: CASSETSGVTYEQYF. The covered CDR3 bases are TGTGCCAGCAGTGAGACTAGCGGGGTGACCTACGAG.

A word on this clone: The sequenced fragment ends 3 residues before the CDR3 boundary, so the rest is inferred from the germline J gene. The chain combines TRBV2 with TRBJ1-3; D remains unclear. The germline gives CDR1 SNHLY, CDR2 FYNNEI. Trimming cost V 3 bases and J 9 bases, with 3 bases left between them. The CDR3 totals 10 residues. The CDR3 region is CASSDGTIYF. The sequenced CDR3 bases are TGTGCCAGCAGTGACGGCACC.

Concerning this clone itself: The CDR3 end is not reached by the read, which stops 3 residues before it; the germline J gene fills it in. The chain links TRBV5-1 to TRBJ1-2; the match to TRBD1 covers 7 bases. V was pared by 0 bases and J by 2 bases, with 4 bases of the junction left unmatched. Germline CDR1 is SGHRS and CDR2 is YFSETQ. The CDR3 has 15 amino acids. The CDR3 loop reads CASSLVAGGNYGYTF. The sequenced part of the CDR3 DNA is TGCGCCAGCAGCTTGGTAGCAGGGGGAAACTATGGC. Combining the CDR3 with reference TRBV5-1 and TRBJ1-2 gives the whole variable domain KAGVTQTPRYLIKTRGQQVTLSCSPISGHRSVSWYQQTPGQGLQFLFEYFSETQRNKGNFPGRFSGRQFSNSRSEMNVSTLELGDSALYLCASSLVAGGNYGYTFGSGTRLTVV.

The CDR3 DNA, read in part, is TGCGCCAGCAGCAACCCAGGGCGGACAGATACG. Amino acids: CASSNPGRTDT. The whole CDR3 protein is CASSNPGRTDTQYF. The rearrangement links TRBV5-1 to TRBJ2-3; D might be TRBD1 (5 bases). The read ends 3 residues before the CDR3 terminus; that terminus is restored from the germline J gene. Trimming took 4 bases from V and 3 from J, leaving 12 bases between them. Per the germline V gene, CDR1 is SGHRS and CDR2 is YFSETQ. The CDR3 covers 14 residues.

Note on this clone: The read finishes 3 residues shy of the CDR3 end, and the germline J gene is used to complete it. The J gene is TRBJ1-2, the V gene TRBV7-9, with TRBD1 matching over 8 bases. V lost 5 bases and J lost 7; bases outside the gene matches: 6. From germline, CDR1 is SEHNR and CDR2 FQNEAQ (reference sequence). The length of the CDR3 is 13 residues. CDR3 residues: CASSPGQGSGYTF. The sequenced CDR3 bases are TGTGCCAGCAGCCCCGGACAGGGTAGTGGC.

A word on this clone: With the read ending 3 residues before the CDR3 end, the germline J gene is used to fill in that end. This chain joins TRBV5-1 and TRBJ2-2; 10 bases fit TRBD1. The CDR3 sequence is 14 residues long. Germline V CDR1 and CDR2: SGHRS, YFSETQ. The junction had 3 bases not matched to a gene; V was cut back by 4 bases and J by 6 bases. CDR3 bases read: TGCGCCAGCAGCCTCGGGACAGGGGCCGGGGAG. This encodes CASSLGTGAGE. The whole CDR3 is CASSLGTGAGELFF.